The following is a T cell receptor beta chain sequence with its context. Germline CDR1 and CDR2: MRHNA and SNTAGT. This CDR3 is 14 amino acids long. V lost 2 bases and J 1 base, leaving 8 bases between the germline ends. TCRbeta library construction was performed incorporating unique molecular identifiers. TCRdb fed the PCR reads into MiXCR, producing one record per CDR3 protein. The sample has roughly 500,000 distinct CDR3 sequences, about a sixth seen once; the top ten hold 2.5% to 3.5%. These data originate in a study of T-cell reconstitution after alpha-beta-depleted transplantation in children. The sequencing here drew on PBMCs from the stem cell graft donor, taken from the stem cell graft. The sequence came from a human donor who donated a stem cell graft to a child with acute lymphoblastic leukemia. This chain uses TRBV6-4 with TRBJ1-1; D remains ambiguous. The CDR3 DNA sequence: TGTGCCAGCAGTGACAGGGATGGGAACACTGAAGCTTTCTTT. Encoded protein: CASSDRDGNTEAFF.